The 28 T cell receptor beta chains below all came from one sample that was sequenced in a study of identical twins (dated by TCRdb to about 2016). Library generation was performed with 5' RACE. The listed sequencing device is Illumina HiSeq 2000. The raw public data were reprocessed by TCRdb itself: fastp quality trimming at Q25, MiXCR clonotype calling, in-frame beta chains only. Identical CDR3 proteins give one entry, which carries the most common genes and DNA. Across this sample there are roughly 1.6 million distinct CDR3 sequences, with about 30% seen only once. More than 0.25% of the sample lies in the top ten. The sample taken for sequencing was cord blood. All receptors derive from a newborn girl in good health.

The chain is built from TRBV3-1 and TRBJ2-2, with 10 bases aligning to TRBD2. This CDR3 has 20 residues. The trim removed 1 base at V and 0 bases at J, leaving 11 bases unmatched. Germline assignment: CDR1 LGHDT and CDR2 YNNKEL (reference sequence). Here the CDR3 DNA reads TGTGCCAGCAGCCAAGGGACTAGCGGACCCCGATTAGCGAACACCGGGGAGCTGTTTTTT. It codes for CASSQGTSGPRLANTGELFF. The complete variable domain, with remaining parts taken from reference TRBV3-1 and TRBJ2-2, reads DTAVSQTPKYLVTQMGNDKSIKCEQNLGHDTMYWYKQDSKKFLKIMFSYNNKELIINETVPNRFSPKSPDKAHLNLHINSLELGDSAVYFCASSQGTSGPRLANTGELFFGEGSRLTVL.

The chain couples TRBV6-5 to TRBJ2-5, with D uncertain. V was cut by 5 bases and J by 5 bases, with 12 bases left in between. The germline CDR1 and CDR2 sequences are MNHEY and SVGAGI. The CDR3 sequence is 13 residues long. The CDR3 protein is CASSLYVGETQYF. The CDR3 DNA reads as TGTGCCAGCAGTCTTTATGTGGGGGAGACCCAGTACTTC.

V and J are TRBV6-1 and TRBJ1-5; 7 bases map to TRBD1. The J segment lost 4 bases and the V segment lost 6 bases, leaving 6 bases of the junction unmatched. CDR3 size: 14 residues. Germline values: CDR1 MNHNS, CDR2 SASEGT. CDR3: CASRVGTVNQPQHF. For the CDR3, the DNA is TGTGCCAGCAGAGTAGGGACAGTAAATCAGCCCCAGCATTTT.

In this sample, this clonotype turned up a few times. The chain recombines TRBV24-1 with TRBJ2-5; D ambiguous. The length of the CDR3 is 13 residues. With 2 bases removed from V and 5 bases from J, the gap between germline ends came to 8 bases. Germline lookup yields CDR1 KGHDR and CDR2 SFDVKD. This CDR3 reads CATSDSGRETQYF. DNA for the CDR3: TGTGCCACCAGTGATTCCGGACGGGAGACCCAGTACTTC.

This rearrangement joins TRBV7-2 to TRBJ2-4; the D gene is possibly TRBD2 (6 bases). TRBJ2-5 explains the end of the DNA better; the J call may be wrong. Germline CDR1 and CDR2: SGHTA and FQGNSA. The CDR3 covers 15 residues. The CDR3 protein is CASSSGVVSRETQYF. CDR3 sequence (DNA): TGTGCCAGCAGCTCGGGGGTCGTATCCAGAGAGACCCAGTACTTC.

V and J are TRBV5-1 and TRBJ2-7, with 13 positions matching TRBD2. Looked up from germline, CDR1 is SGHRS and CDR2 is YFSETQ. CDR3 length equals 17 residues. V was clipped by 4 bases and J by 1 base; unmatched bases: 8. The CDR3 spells CASSHGLAGARSYEQYF. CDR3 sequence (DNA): TGCGCCAGCAGCCACGGACTAGCGGGGGCGCGATCCTACGAGCAGTACTTC.

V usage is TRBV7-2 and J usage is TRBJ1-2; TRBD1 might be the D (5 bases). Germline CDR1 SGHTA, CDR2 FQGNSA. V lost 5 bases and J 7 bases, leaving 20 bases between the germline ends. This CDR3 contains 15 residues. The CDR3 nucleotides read TGTGCCAGCAGCCCAGCCCCGGGCAGGGAGGTTGGCTACACCTTC. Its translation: CASSPAPGREVGYTF.

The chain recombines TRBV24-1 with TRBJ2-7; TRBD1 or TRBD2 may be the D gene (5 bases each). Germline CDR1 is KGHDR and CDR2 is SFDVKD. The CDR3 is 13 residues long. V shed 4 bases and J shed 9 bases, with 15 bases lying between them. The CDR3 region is CATSDPGDGRQYF. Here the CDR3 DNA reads TGTGCCACCAGTGACCCCGGGGACGGACGGCAGTACTTC.

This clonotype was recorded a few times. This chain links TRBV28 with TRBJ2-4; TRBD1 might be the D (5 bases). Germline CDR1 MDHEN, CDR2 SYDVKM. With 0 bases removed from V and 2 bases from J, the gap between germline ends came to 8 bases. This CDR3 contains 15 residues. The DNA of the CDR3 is TGTGCCAGCAGTTTATGGCAGGGAACCAAAAACATTCAGTACTTC. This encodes CASSLWQGTKNIQYF. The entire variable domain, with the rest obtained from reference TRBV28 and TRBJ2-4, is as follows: DVKVTQSSRYLVKRTGEKVFLECVQDMDHENMFWYRQDPGLGLRLIYFSYDVKMKEKGDIPEGYSVSREKKERFSLILESASTNQTSMYLCASSLWQGTKNIQYFGAGTRLSVL.

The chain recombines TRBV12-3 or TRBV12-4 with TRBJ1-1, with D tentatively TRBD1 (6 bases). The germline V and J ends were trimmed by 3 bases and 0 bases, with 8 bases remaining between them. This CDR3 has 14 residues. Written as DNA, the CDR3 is TGTGCCAGCAGTTTTAGGGACATGAACACTGAAGCTTTCTTT. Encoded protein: CASSFRDMNTEAFF.

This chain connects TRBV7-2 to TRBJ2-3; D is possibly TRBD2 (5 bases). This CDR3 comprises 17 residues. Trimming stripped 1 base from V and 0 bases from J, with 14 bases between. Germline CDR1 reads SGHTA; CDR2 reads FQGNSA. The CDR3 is CASSLVPGVPSTDTQYF. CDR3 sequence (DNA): TGTGCCAGCAGCTTAGTTCCCGGGGTCCCTAGCACAGATACGCAGTATTTT.

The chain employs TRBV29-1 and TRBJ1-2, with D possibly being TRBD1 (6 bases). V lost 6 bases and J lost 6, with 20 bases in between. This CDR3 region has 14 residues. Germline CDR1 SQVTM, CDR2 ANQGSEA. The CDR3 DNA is TGCAGCGTAATAGGTATGACAGGTTCAGATGGCTACACCTTC. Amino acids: CSVIGMTGSDGYTF.

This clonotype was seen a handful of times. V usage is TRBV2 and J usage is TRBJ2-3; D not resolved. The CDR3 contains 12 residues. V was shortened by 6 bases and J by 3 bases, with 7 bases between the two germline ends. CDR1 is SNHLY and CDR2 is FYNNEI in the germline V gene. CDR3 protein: CASRVYTDTQYF. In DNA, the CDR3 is TGTGCCAGCAGGGTGTATACAGATACGCAGTATTTT.

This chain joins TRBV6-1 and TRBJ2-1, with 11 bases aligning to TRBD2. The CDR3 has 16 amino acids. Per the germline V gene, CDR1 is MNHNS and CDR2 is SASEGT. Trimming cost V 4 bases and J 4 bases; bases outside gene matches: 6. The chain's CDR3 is CASSAPGLAVYNEQFF. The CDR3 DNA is TGTGCCAGCAGTGCTCCGGGACTAGCGGTTTACAATGAGCAGTTCTTC.

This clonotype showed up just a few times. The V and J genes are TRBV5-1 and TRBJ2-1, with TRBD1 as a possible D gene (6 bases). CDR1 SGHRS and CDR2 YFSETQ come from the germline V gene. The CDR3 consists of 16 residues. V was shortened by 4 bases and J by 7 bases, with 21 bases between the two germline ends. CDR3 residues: CASSLPRWGPSNEQFF. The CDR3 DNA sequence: TGCGCCAGCAGCCTACCGCGATGGGGGCCTAGTAATGAGCAGTTCTTC.

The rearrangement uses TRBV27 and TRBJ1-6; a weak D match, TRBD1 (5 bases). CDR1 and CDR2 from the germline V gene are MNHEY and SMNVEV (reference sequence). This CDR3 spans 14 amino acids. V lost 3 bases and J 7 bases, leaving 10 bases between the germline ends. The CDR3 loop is CASSFSRQNSPLHF. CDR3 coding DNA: TGTGCCAGCAGTTTCTCCCGACAGAATTCACCCCTCCACTTT.

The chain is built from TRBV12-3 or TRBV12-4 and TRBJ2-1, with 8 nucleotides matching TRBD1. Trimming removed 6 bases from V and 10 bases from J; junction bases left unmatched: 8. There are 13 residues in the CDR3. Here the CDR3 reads CASSLDRVREQFF. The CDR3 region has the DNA TGTGCCAGCAGCTTGGACAGGGTCAGGGAGCAGTTCTTC.

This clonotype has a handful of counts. The CDR3: CASSSLAGGPLAKNIQYF. CDR3 DNA: TGTGCCAGCAGTTCTCTAGCGGGAGGGCCTCTAGCCAAAAACATTCAGTACTTC. The rearrangement links TRBV12-3 or TRBV12-4 to TRBJ2-4; 12 bases fit TRBD2. Trimming at V came to 4 bases and at J to 0 bases, leaving 7 bases not matched to a gene. The CDR3 runs to 18 residues.

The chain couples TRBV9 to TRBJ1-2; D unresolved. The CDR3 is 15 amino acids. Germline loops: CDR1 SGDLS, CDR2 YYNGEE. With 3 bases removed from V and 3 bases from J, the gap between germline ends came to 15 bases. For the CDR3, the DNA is TGTGCCAGCAGCGGCCCAGGAATATCTTACTATGGCTACACCTTC. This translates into CASSGPGISYYGYTF.

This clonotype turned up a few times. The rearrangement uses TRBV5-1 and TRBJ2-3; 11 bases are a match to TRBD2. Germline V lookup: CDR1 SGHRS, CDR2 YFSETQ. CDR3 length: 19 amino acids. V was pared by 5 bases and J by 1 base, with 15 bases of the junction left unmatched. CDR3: CASSQSLAGGSPRTDTQYF. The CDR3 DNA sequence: TGCGCCAGCAGTCAGAGTCTAGCGGGGGGTAGTCCCCGCACAGATACGCAGTATTTT.

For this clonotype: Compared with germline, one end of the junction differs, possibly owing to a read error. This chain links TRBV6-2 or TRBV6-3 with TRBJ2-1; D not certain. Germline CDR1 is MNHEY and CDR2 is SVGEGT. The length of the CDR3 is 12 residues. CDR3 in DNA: TGTGCCAGCAGTCCCCTAAGGAATGAGCAGGTCTTC. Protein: CASSPLRNEQVF.

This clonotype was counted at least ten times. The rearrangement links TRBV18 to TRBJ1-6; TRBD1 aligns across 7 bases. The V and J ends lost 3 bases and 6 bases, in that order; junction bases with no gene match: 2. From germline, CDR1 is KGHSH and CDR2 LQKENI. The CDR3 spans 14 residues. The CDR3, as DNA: TGTGCCAGCTCACCGCGGGACAGTAATTCACCCCTCCACTTT. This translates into CASSPRDSNSPLHF.

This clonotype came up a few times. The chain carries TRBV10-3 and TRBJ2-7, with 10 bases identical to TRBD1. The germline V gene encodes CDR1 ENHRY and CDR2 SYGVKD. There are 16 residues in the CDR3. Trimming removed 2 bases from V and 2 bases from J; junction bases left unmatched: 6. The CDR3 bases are TGTGCCATCAGTGAGCCAGGACAGGGGGTGACCTACGAGCAGTACTTC. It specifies CAISEPGQGVTYEQYF.

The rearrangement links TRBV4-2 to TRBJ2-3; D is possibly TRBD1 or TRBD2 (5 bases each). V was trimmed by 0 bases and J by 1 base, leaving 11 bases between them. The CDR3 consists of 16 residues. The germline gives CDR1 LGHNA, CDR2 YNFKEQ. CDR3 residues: CASSQDRGPGTDTQYF. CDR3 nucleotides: TGTGCCAGCAGCCAAGATCGGGGCCCGGGCACAGATACGCAGTATTTT.

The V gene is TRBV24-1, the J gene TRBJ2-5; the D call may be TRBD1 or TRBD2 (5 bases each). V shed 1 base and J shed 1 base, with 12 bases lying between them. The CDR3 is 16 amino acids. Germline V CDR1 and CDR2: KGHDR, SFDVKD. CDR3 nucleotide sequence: TGTGCCACCAGTGATTTTTCGGGGCTACGCCAAGAGACCCAGTACTTC. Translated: CATSDFSGLRQETQYF.

This chain's CDR3 is CASGYTFSGYTF. The CDR3 DNA follows: TGTGCCAGCGGTTATACGTTTAGTGGCTACACCTTC. V gene TRBV2 combines with J gene TRBJ1-2; no definite D call. The V end lost 8 bases, the J end lost 7 bases, and 14 bases lay between the germline ends. This CDR3 region has 12 residues. Per germline, CDR1 SNHLY and CDR2 FYNNEI.

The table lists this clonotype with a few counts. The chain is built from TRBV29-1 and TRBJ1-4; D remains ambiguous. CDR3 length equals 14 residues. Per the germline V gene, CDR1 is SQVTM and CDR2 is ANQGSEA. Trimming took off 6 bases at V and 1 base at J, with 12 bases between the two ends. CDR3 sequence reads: CSVRDGGTNEKLFF. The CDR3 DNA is TGCAGCGTCCGCGATGGAGGAACTAATGAAAAACTGTTTTTT.

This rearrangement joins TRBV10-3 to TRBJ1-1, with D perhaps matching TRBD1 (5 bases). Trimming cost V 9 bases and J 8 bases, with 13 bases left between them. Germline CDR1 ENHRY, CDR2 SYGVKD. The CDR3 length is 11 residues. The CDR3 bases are TGTGCCATAGGGACGGCAGGGGAAGCTTTCTTT. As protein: CAIGTAGEAFF.